The source of this TCR beta chain is a study of blood T cell repertoires in COVID-19. Study-level background: The study drew acute and convalescent COVID-19 samples from the United States, Italy and Spain. Sources were T cells, B-cell-depleted T cells, or PBMCs; the material itself was cDNA or gDNA.

This CDR3 region has 12 residues. V dropped 8 bases and J dropped 4 bases, with 8 bases sitting between them. The germline V gene has CDR1 MNHNY and CDR2 SVGAGI (reference sequence). In the original processing: Cell counts per sample came from amplifying reference gene primers. Libraries were prepared by immunoSEQ multiplex PCR; TCRdb keeps only in-frame clonotypes and omits some of them. D and trimming come from the DNA, and the V and J calls and clone size come from that table. The sample has under 150,000 clones; roughly 84% are singletons. A single count supports this clone. This receptor was identified in a woman between 70 and 85 years old who had recovered from COVID-19. V gene TRBV6-6 combines with J gene TRBJ2-2; D gene unclear. The sequencing sample was made of peripheral blood. Written as DNA, the CDR3 is TGTGCCAGCTCCCCGTCCACCGGGGAGCTGTTTTTT. This translates into CASSPSTGELFF.